The clone carrying this TCR beta chain appeared a few times. Germline V gene data show CDR1 as DFQATT and CDR2 as SNEGSKA (reference sequence). V gave up 6 bases and J gave up 0 bases; unmatched junction bases: 2. The CDR3 sequence is 13 residues long. These data belong to a study of neurological immune-mediated disorders. With 10-nucleotide random UMIs, 5'RACE was used to make the cDNA. TCRdb used MiXCR to reprocess the 5' RACE reads, holding one entry per CDR3 protein. The sample records 45,000 to 65,000 distinct CDR3 sequences, about 4% being singletons. This rearrangement joins TRBV20-1 to TRBJ2-1; 7 bases match TRBD2. Material: PBMCs. The source is a man in his forties or fifties with multiple sclerosis. The CDR3 spells CSAGGSSYNEQFF. CDR3 sequence (DNA): TGCAGTGCCGGGGGGAGCTCCTACAATGAGCAGTTCTTC.